The 5 T cell receptor beta chains reported below all come from one sample, sequenced in a study of cytomegalovirus exposure and HLA in healthy donors. PCR was performed using 60 Vbeta and 13 Jbeta primers. Assay used: immunoSEQ multiplex PCR; TCRdb lists only in-frame clones, some missing. The sample yields about 130,000 clones, around 70% seen once. The sample was PBMCs. Receptors originate from a middle-aged man in good health and CMV-seropositive.

The gene calls are TRBV6-1 and TRBJ2-3; 9 bases line up with TRBD2. The CDR3 runs to 19 residues. The V segment lost 2 bases and the J segment 0 bases; nucleotides outside the gene matches: 12. CDR1 and CDR2 (germline): MNHNS, SASEGT. In DNA form, the CDR3 reads TGTGCCAGCAGTGAACCCTGGGTAGCGGGGGCTCACAGCACAGATACGCAGTATTTT. Translated, it gives CASSEPWVAGAHSTDTQYF.

The chain couples TRBV13 to TRBJ2-7; 7 nucleotides line up with TRBD2. The CDR3 totals 15 residues. Germline trimming cut 5 bases from V and 7 bases from J; bases unmatched to any gene: 14. CDR1 is PRHDT, CDR2 FYEKMQ, per germline (reference sequence). CDR3 DNA: TGTGCCAGCAGCACCCGCCCACTAGCGCGATGGGAGCAGTACTTC. This codes for CASSTRPLARWEQYF.

The J gene is TRBJ2-7, the V gene TRBV11-3, with TRBD1 identical over 9 bases. Trimming took 5 bases from V and 3 from J; bases not matched to a gene: 2. The CDR3 has 13 amino acids. Germline CDR1 and CDR2: SGHNT and YENEEA. CDR3 in amino acids: CASSRDRDYEQYF. In DNA form, the CDR3 reads TGTGCCAGCAGCCGGGACAGGGACTACGAGCAGTACTTC.

The chain links TRBV5-6 to TRBJ1-5; tentatively, D is TRBD1 (5 bases). The CDR3 covers 17 residues. Germline loops: CDR1 SGHDT, CDR2 YYEEEE. V was shortened by 1 base and J by 3 bases, with 17 bases between the two germline ends. The CDR3 region is CASSLYGSSGPNQPQHF. The DNA for the CDR3 is TGTGCCAGCAGCTTGTATGGGTCGTCAGGGCCCAATCAGCCCCAGCATTTT.

V and J are TRBV5-5 and TRBJ1-1; maybe TRBD1 (6 bases). Per germline, CDR1 SGHKS and CDR2 YYEKEE (reference sequence). The CDR3 loop spans 15 amino acids. V shed 5 bases and J shed 0 bases, with 14 bases lying between them. CDR3 nucleotide sequence: TGTGCCAGCAGATGGGCGGGGGCTATGAACACTGAAGCTTTCTTT. Translated: CASRWAGAMNTEAFF.